This T cell receptor (beta chain) appears in the sequencing data of a study of T cells expressing NK-cell markers. In the study overall: Obtained from sorted CD3+CD56+NKG2C+, CD3+CD56+NKG2C- and CD3+CD56-NKG2C+ T cells were the TCR beta repertoires. One of eight sequenced donors was HCMV-seronegative; the other seven were seropositive.

Whole-study findings and limits: Roughly 1.0-8% of CD8+ T cells in roughly six donors belonged to dominant NKG2C+ clonotypes.

A word on this clonotype: The antigen is not known.

The CDR3 sequence is 17 residues long. The germline V gene encodes CDR1 ENHRY and CDR2 SYGVKD. 5'RACE template switching built TCR beta cDNA with unique molecular identifiers. After re-calling the 5' RACE reads, TCRdb lists one entry per CDR3 protein, DNA absent. The sample includes hundreds of thousands of distinct CDR3 sequences. The V and J genes are TRBV10-3 and TRBJ1-1; absent DNA, TCRdb's TRBD1 call cannot be checked. Sequenced input: blood T cells: a sorted CD56 or NKG2C T cell subset, CD4+ or CD8+ T cells, or bulk PBMC T cells (not recorded which). This clonotype was obtained from a woman aged 18 to 75 in good health. The CDR3 loop is CAISESVYRDRYTEAFF.